Listed below are T cell receptor beta chains from one sample, sequenced in a study of cytomegalovirus exposure and HLA in healthy donors. Clones were sequenced by immunoSEQ multiplex PCR, and TCRdb holds only the in-frame ones, with some missing. Seen here are 43,000 or so clones, 50% to 75% observed once, and the top ten hold 8.7%. Sequenced sample: PBMCs. Receptors were obtained from a human donor in good health. CDR3s include the opening cysteine and the closing phenylalanine or tryptophan. Fields, in order: D gene, J gene, V gene, clone size, CDR3 DNA, CDR3 protein. D genes are given only for firm matches. A clone size is listed for some rows: how often the clone was seen (once, few, many), or a class if it is expanded.

D gene: .
J gene: TRBJ1-3
V gene: TRBV29-1
clone size: .
CDR3 DNA: TGCAGCGTTGGGGAGTCTGGAAACACCATATATTTT
CDR3 protein: CSVGESGNTIYF

D gene: .
J gene: TRBJ1-3
V gene: TRBV15
clone size: few
CDR3 DNA: TGTGCCACCAGCAGAGGGGCAAGGGGAAACACCATATATTTT
CDR3 protein: CATSRGARGNTIYF

D gene: .
J gene: TRBJ1-6
V gene: TRBV5-1
clone size: .
CDR3 DNA: TGCGCCAGCAGCTTGGAGGTGGTGGGGCAAAATTCACCCCTCCACTTT
CDR3 protein: CASSLEVVGQNSPLHF

D gene: TRBD1
J gene: TRBJ2-2
V gene: TRBV11-3
clone size: once
CDR3 DNA: TGTGCCAGCAGCACCCGGACAGGGTCGACCGGGGAGCTGTTTTTT
CDR3 protein: CASSTRTGSTGELFF

D gene: TRBD1
J gene: TRBJ2-7
V gene: TRBV6-5
clone size: .
CDR3 DNA: TGTGCCAGCAGTTACAGGGGACAGGCATTCTCCTACGAGCAGTACTTC
CDR3 protein: CASSYRGQAFSYEQYF

D gene: .
J gene: TRBJ1-1
V gene: TRBV6-5
clone size: .
CDR3 DNA: TGTGCCAGCAGTCTCCCGCGGGGCCGCACTGAAGCTTTCTTT
CDR3 protein: CASSLPRGRTEAFF

D gene: TRBD1
J gene: TRBJ1-2
V gene: TRBV6-1
clone size: .
CDR3 DNA: TGTGCCAGCAGTGAAGGAACAGGGGGGAACTATGGCTACACCTTC
CDR3 protein: CASSEGTGGNYGYTF

D gene: TRBD1
J gene: TRBJ1-5
V gene: TRBV2
clone size: .
CDR3 DNA: TGTGCCAGCACACAGGGGGCCGGCAATCAGCCCCAGCATTTT
CDR3 protein: CASTQGAGNQPQHF

D gene: TRBD2
J gene: TRBJ2-7
V gene: TRBV27
clone size: .
CDR3 DNA: TGTGCCAGCAGCCCGGGACTAGCGGACTACGAGCAGTACTTC
CDR3 protein: CASSPGLADYEQYF

D gene: .
J gene: TRBJ2-7
V gene: TRBV5-1
clone size: once
CDR3 DNA: TGCGCCAGCAGCTTGATCCCAGGCTCCCCCGAGCAGTACTTC
CDR3 protein: CASSLIPGSPEQYF

D gene: TRBD1
J gene: TRBJ1-5
V gene: TRBV7-9
clone size: .
CDR3 DNA: TGTGCCAGCAGCCCCACCCCGGGACAGGGACTAAGCAATCAGCCCCAGCATTTT
CDR3 protein: CASSPTPGQGLSNQPQHF

D gene: TRBD1
J gene: TRBJ1-5
V gene: TRBV2
clone size: .
CDR3 DNA: TGTGCCAGCAGTGGGGAACAGGGGCGCCGCAATCAGCCCCAGCATTTT
CDR3 protein: CASSGEQGRRNQPQHF

D gene: .
J gene: TRBJ1-2
V gene: TRBV2
clone size: once
CDR3 DNA: TGTGCCAGCCCCCCCCAAAACTATGGCTACACCTTC
CDR3 protein: CASPPQNYGYTF

D gene: .
J gene: TRBJ1-2
V gene: TRBV5-1
clone size: few
CDR3 DNA: TGCGCCAGCAGCTCTGACAGGACCTATGGCTACACCTTC
CDR3 protein: CASSSDRTYGYTF

D gene: .
J gene: TRBJ2-4
V gene: TRBV19
clone size: .
CDR3 DNA: TGTGCCAGTAGTATAGAAGGACTTAGAGTTCAGTACTTC
CDR3 protein: CASSIEGLRVQYF

D gene: TRBD1
J gene: TRBJ2-1
V gene: TRBV5-1
clone size: once
CDR3 DNA: TGCGCCAGCGGCACCGGGACAGGGGGAGGCGATGAGCAGTTCTTC
CDR3 protein: CASGTGTGGGDEQFF

D gene: TRBD2
J gene: TRBJ2-7
V gene: TRBV11-3
clone size: .
CDR3 DNA: TGTGCCAGCAGCTTAGATCGTTGGGGACTAGCGGCTAACTACGAGCAGTACTTC
CDR3 protein: CASSLDRWGLAANYEQYF

D gene: .
J gene: TRBJ2-5
V gene: TRBV2
clone size: .
CDR3 DNA: TGTGCCAGCACCGGGGGACCAGGCGGGGAAGAGACCCAGTACTTC
CDR3 protein: CASTGGPGGEETQYF

D gene: TRBD1
J gene: TRBJ2-3
V gene: TRBV2
clone size: .
CDR3 DNA: TGTGCCAGCAGCCTACAGGGGAAGCCAGATACGCAGTATTTT
CDR3 protein: CASSLQGKPDTQYF

D gene: TRBD1
J gene: TRBJ2-7
V gene: TRBV11-2
clone size: .
CDR3 DNA: TGTGCCAGCAGCTTGAAGACAGGGCCCTCGGTCGAGCAGTACTTC
CDR3 protein: CASSLKTGPSVEQYF

D gene: .
J gene: TRBJ2-7
V gene: TRBV11-2
clone size: .
CDR3 DNA: TGTGCCAGCAGCTCCCAGTCGGGGTTTTACGAGCAGTACTTC
CDR3 protein: CASSSQSGFYEQYF

D gene: .
J gene: TRBJ1-1
V gene: TRBV7-2
clone size: .
CDR3 DNA: TGTGCCAGCAGCTCAAGGACAGACCATTTCGGAGCTTTCTTT
CDR3 protein: CASSSRTDHFGAFF

D gene: .
J gene: TRBJ1-1
V gene: TRBV5-1
clone size: .
CDR3 DNA: TGCGCCAGCAGCTTGGCCGAGTCCACTGAAGCTTTCTTT
CDR3 protein: CASSLAESTEAFF

D gene: TRBD2
J gene: TRBJ2-1
V gene: TRBV2
clone size: .
CDR3 DNA: TGTGCCAGCAGTGAGCTAGCGGGGGCCGTCAATGAGCAGTTCTTC
CDR3 protein: CASSELAGAVNEQFF

D gene: .
J gene: TRBJ2-5
V gene: TRBV9
clone size: .
CDR3 DNA: TGTGCCAGCACTTCGGACAGCCTTGGAGAGACCCAGTACTTC
CDR3 protein: CASTSDSLGETQYF

D gene: .
J gene: TRBJ1-1
V gene: TRBV7-9
clone size: .
CDR3 DNA: TGTGCCAGCAGCTTAGGGGGGGTGAACACTGAAGCTTTCTTT
CDR3 protein: CASSLGGVNTEAFF

D gene: .
J gene: TRBJ1-5
V gene: TRBV30
clone size: .
CDR3 DNA: TGTGCCTGGAGTACCCGGGGAAGTAGCAATCAGCCCCAGCATTTT
CDR3 protein: CAWSTRGSSNQPQHF

D gene: .
J gene: TRBJ1-5
V gene: TRBV30
clone size: .
CDR3 DNA: TGTGCCTGGAGCCACAGGGATAGTCAGCCCCAGCATTTT
CDR3 protein: CAWSHRDSQPQHF

D gene: TRBD1
J gene: TRBJ2-2
V gene: TRBV9
clone size: .
CDR3 DNA: TGTGCCAGCAGCGTAGCTCGGTACAGGGGAACCGGGGAGCTGTTTTTT
CDR3 protein: CASSVARYRGTGELFF

D gene: TRBD1
J gene: TRBJ1-6
V gene: TRBV5-1
clone size: .
CDR3 DNA: TGCGCCAGCAGCGGGTCCACAGGGGATAATTCACCCCTCCACTTT
CDR3 protein: CASSGSTGDNSPLHF

D gene: .
J gene: TRBJ1-3
V gene: TRBV18
clone size: .
CDR3 DNA: TGTGCCAGCTCACCGAACAGGGATGGAAACACCATATATTTT
CDR3 protein: CASSPNRDGNTIYF

D gene: .
J gene: TRBJ1-2
V gene: TRBV7-8
clone size: few
CDR3 DNA: TGTGCCAGCAGCCCCCTTCGGGGGAGGCTAGGTGGCTACACCTTC
CDR3 protein: CASSPLRGRLGGYTF

D gene: .
J gene: TRBJ1-4
V gene: TRBV28
clone size: .
CDR3 DNA: TGTGCCAGCAGTCCACTTATGGCAGGCTCTGGTGAAAAACTGTTTTTT
CDR3 protein: CASSPLMAGSGEKLFF

D gene: TRBD2
J gene: TRBJ2-1
V gene: TRBV7-9
clone size: .
CDR3 DNA: TGTGCCAGCAGCTTCAACACGGGACTAGCGGAGGTATCCTACAATGAGCAGTTCTTC
CDR3 protein: CASSFNTGLAEVSYNEQFF

D gene: .
J gene: TRBJ2-3
V gene: TRBV6-5
clone size: .
CDR3 DNA: TGTGCCAGCAGCACAGGATTTAGGGCAGATACGCAGTATTTT
CDR3 protein: CASSTGFRADTQYF

D gene: TRBD2
J gene: TRBJ2-5
V gene: TRBV10-3
clone size: few
CDR3 DNA: TGTGCCATCAGTGAGCCTCAAGCGGGGCAAGAGACCCAGTACTTC
CDR3 protein: CAISEPQAGQETQYF

D gene: .
J gene: TRBJ1-5
V gene: TRBV28
clone size: .
CDR3 DNA: TGTGCCAGCAGGCCGGTCAGGGGCCGGGTGGATCAGCCCCAGCATTTT
CDR3 protein: CASRPVRGRVDQPQHF

D gene: TRBD2
J gene: TRBJ2-5
V gene: TRBV7-2
clone size: .
CDR3 DNA: TGTGCCAGCAGCTCGAAACTAGCGGGGGTCCAAGAGACCCAGTACTTC
CDR3 protein: CASSSKLAGVQETQYF

D gene: .
J gene: TRBJ2-7
V gene: TRBV28
clone size: .
CDR3 DNA: TGTGCCAGCAGTGTTTGGGGACGCCAGGGGTACGAGCAGTACTTC
CDR3 protein: CASSVWGRQGYEQYF

D gene: TRBD2
J gene: TRBJ2-1
V gene: TRBV25-1
clone size: .
CDR3 DNA: TGTGCCAGCAGCGGGGGGGCCTACAATGAGCAGTTCTTC
CDR3 protein: CASSGGAYNEQFF